Shown below are 30 T cell receptor beta chains from a single sample sequenced in a study of blood T cells in healthy people across ages. The authors ran a second PCR of roughly 6 to 11 cycles using a sample-barcoded 5' primer and a J-beta primer mix. MiXCR was run by TCRdb on the 5' RACE reads, yielding one entry per CDR3 protein. This sample carries 650,000 to 700,000 distinct CDR3 sequences, about 50% of them seen once, and the ten largest clones take around an eighth. The sample comprised blood. The receptors here all came from a woman older than 75 in good health.

Concerning this clonotype: This may come from a read error, since a much larger clone is one base off. The V call is TRBV20-1, the J call TRBJ2-1, with TRBD2 matching 9 bases. CDR1 is DFQATT, CDR2 SNEGSKA, per germline (reference sequence). The CDR3 is 17 amino acids. Trimming at V came to 5 bases and at J to 2 bases, leaving 13 bases not matched to a gene. The CDR3 nucleotides read TGCAGTGCTGGGACTGGCGGGGGGGCCGGGACCTACAATGAGCAGTTCTTC. As protein: CSAGTGGGAGTYNEQFF.

This clonotype came up a few times. The V call is TRBV29-1, the J call TRBJ2-2; D is unresolved. Germline V lookup: CDR1 SQVTM, CDR2 ANQGSEA. The V end was cut by 7 bases, the J end by 10 bases, with 16 bases between. The CDR3 spans 12 residues. The CDR3 DNA sequence: TGCAGCGCCAGAGCTAGTGTCGAGGAGCTGTTTTTT. This gives the protein CSARASVEELFF.

V gene TRBV20-1 combines with J gene TRBJ2-7; D uncertain. Trimming removed 1 base from V and 3 bases from J, with 19 bases in between. The CDR3 is 16 residues long. CDR1 is DFQATT and CDR2 is SNEGSKA in the germline V gene (reference sequence). CDR3: CSARVPDGRRFYEQYF. CDR3 in DNA: TGCAGTGCTAGAGTCCCCGACGGCCGTAGGTTCTACGAGCAGTACTTC.

This clonotype came up many times. V usage is TRBV7-2 and J usage is TRBJ2-1, with a tentative D call TRBD2 (5 bases). V gave up 3 bases and J gave up 2 bases, with 14 bases separating them. The CDR3 extends over 16 amino acids. Germline V gene lookup returns CDR1 SGHTA and CDR2 FQGNSA. The CDR3 protein is CASSFPRTSPYNEQFF. The DNA of the CDR3 is TGTGCCAGCAGCTTTCCCCGGACTTCCCCCTACAATGAGCAGTTCTTC.

This clonotype was recorded many times. V gene TRBV6-5 combines with J gene TRBJ2-7; TRBD1 is a possible D gene (6 bases). In germline, CDR1 is MNHEY, CDR2 SVGAGI. The CDR3 is 12 residues long. The V end was cut by 5 bases, the J end by 7 bases, with 12 bases between. The CDR3: CASSPTTGEQYF. CDR3 in DNA: TGTGCCAGCAGTCCGACTACAGGGGAGCAGTACTTC.

The chain is built from TRBV13 and TRBJ2-3; the D is unclear. From germline, CDR1 is PRHDT and CDR2 FYEKMQ (reference sequence). Deletions cut 5 bases from V and 4 bases from J, with 10 bases between. This CDR3 is 13 amino acids long. In nucleotides, the CDR3 is TGTGCCAGCAGCGCGGCCGGTTCAGATACGCAGTATTTT. Its translation is CASSAAGSDTQYF. Filled out from reference TRBV13 and TRBJ2-3, the complete variable domain reads AAGVIQSPRHLIKEKRETATLKCYPIPRHDTVYWYQQGPGQDPQFLISFYEKMQSDKGSIPDRFSAQQFSDYHSELNMSSLELGDSALYFCASSAAGSDTQYFGPGTRLTVL.

This chain uses TRBV6-5 with TRBJ1-3, with D tentatively TRBD1 (5 bases). CDR1 and CDR2 (germline): MNHEY, SVGAGI. The CDR3 covers 14 residues. The germline V and J ends were trimmed by 6 bases and 1 base, with 10 bases remaining between them. The CDR3 loop is CASRRGTSGNTIYF. The CDR3 DNA follows: TGTGCCAGCAGGCGGGGCACTTCTGGAAACACCATATATTTT.

The chain combines TRBV29-1 with TRBJ2-7; D may be TRBD1 (5 bases). The CDR3 is made up of 12 amino acids. Germline CDR1 and CDR2: SQVTM and ANQGSEA. Trimming took 4 bases from V and 1 from J, leaving 8 bases between them. The CDR3 DNA reads as TGCAGCGTTGGCGACAGTTCCTACGAGCAGTACTTC. Residues: CSVGDSSYEQYF.

This clonotype was counted only a few times. A much more abundant neighbour one base away suggests this may be a read error. In nucleotides, the CDR3 is TGTGCCAGCAGCTTAGTAGGCCCCTACAATGAGCAGTACTTC. It translates to CASSLVGPYNEQYF. The chain is built from TRBV7-3 and TRBJ2-1; D remains ambiguous. The end of the DNA is better explained by TRBJ2-7, so the J call may be wrong. This CDR3 is 14 amino acids long. Germline V gene lookup returns CDR1 SGHTA and CDR2 FQGTGA.

The rearrangement links TRBV24-1 to TRBJ1-2; weak D call: TRBD1 (5 bases). This CDR3 has 14 amino acids. Between the trimmed V and J ends, which lost 2 bases and 2 bases, there was a span of 8 bases. Germline lookup yields CDR1 KGHDR and CDR2 SFDVKD. This chain's CDR3 is CATSDSTVNYGYTF. CDR3 nucleotide sequence: TGTGCCACCAGTGATTCGACAGTGAACTATGGCTACACCTTC.

Many counts were recorded for this clonotype. The J gene is TRBJ2-5, the V gene TRBV18, with D possibly matching TRBD2 (6 bases). The V gene's germline CDR1 is KGHSH and CDR2 LQKENI. This CDR3 spans 16 amino acids. Trimming removed 1 base at V and 2 bases at J, with 14 bases between. This CDR3 is CASSPLARDLQETQYF. The DNA of the CDR3 is TGTGCCAGCTCACCACTGGCCCGGGACTTGCAAGAGACCCAGTACTTC.

V and J are TRBV5-1 and TRBJ1-2; 7 nucleotides match TRBD1. CDR3 length: 13 amino acids. Germline CDR1 is SGHRS and CDR2 is YFSETQ. The trim removed 4 bases at V and 6 bases at J, leaving 6 bases unmatched. CDR3 nucleotide sequence: TGCGCCAGCAGCCCCTCTGACAGGGATGGCTACACCTTC. Translation: CASSPSDRDGYTF.

The V call is TRBV28, the J call TRBJ2-3, with 16 bases identical to TRBD2. This CDR3 region has 16 residues. Per germline, CDR1 MDHEN and CDR2 SYDVKM. With V trimmed by 8 bases and J by 8 bases, 10 bases remained unmatched. CDR3 loop: CASWGLAGGPIGTQYF. CDR3 DNA: TGTGCCAGCTGGGGACTAGCGGGGGGGCCGATAGGTACGCAGTATTTT. Together with reference TRBV28 and TRBJ2-3, the CDR3 gives the full variable domain: DVKVTQSSRYLVKRTGEKVFLECVQDMDHENMFWYRQDPGLGLRLIYFSYDVKMKEKGDIPEGYSVSREKKERFSLILESASTNQTSMYLCASWGLAGGPIGTQYFGPGTRLTVL.

This clonotype was counted a few times. The gene calls are TRBV20-1 and TRBJ1-1; 10 positions match TRBD1. Germline lookup yields CDR1 DFQATT and CDR2 SNEGSKA (reference sequence). The CDR3 covers 12 residues. The ends lost 6 bases at V and 6 bases at J; junction bases unmatched: 4. The DNA of the CDR3 is TGCAGTGCCCCCGACAGGGGGCCTGAAGCTTTCTTT. It yields the protein CSAPDRGPEAFF.

This clonotype was recorded once. Possible read error: a much larger clone is one base away. The genes are TRBV3-1 and TRBJ2-3, with 12 bases lining up with TRBD2. The CDR3 runs 15 residues. J lost 8 bases, V lost 4 bases, and 7 bases had no gene match. Looked up from germline, CDR1 is LGHDT and CDR2 is YNNKEL (reference sequence). The CDR3 is CASSPTLAGGRTQYF. The DNA of the CDR3 is TGTGCCAGCAGCCCTACACTAGCGGGAGGACGTACGCAGTATTTT.

This clonotype was seen at least ten times. The chain combines TRBV12-3 or TRBV12-4 with TRBJ2-1, with 7 bases matching TRBD2. The ends lost 5 bases at V and 3 bases at J; junction bases unmatched: 7. This CDR3 comprises 15 residues. CDR3 bases: TGTGCCAGCAGTCGTTCTAGCGGCTTCTACAATGAGCAGTTCTTC. Amino acid sequence: CASSRSSGFYNEQFF.

This clonotype was detected many times. The chain links TRBV29-1 to TRBJ2-7; D remains unclear. The CDR3 totals 13 residues. The V gene lost 0 bases and the J gene lost 5 bases, with 11 bases spanning the gap. From germline, CDR1 is SQVTM and CDR2 ANQGSEA. CDR3 loop: CSVEDPLSDEQYF. CDR3 in DNA: TGCAGCGTTGAAGATCCCTTGTCAGACGAGCAGTACTTC.

Notes on this clonotype: This may come from a read error, since a much larger clone is one base off. This sequence joins TRBV9 and TRBJ2-3, with D possibly TRBD2 on 6 matching bases. Germline V lookup: CDR1 SGDLS, CDR2 YYNGEE. There are 14 residues in the CDR3. The V end lost 2 bases, the J end lost 6 bases, and 13 bases lay between the germline ends. The CDR3 DNA reads as TGTGCCAGCAGCGTCGCTAGCGTGAGGGATACGCAGTATTTT. It codes for CASSVASVRDTQYF.

In regard to this clonotype: Relative to the germline gene, one junction end is altered; a read error may explain this. This sequence joins TRBV29-1 and TRBJ2-3; 8 bases fit TRBD1. Germline assignment: CDR1 SQVTM and CDR2 ANQGSEA. The CDR3 has 15 amino acids. In nucleotides, the CDR3 is TGCAGCGCTGAAGGACAGGGAAGCGGAACAGATACGCAGTATTTT. Its translation is CSAEGQGSGTDTQYF.

A word on this clonotype: One end of the junction is discordant with germline, which a read error may explain. CDR3 nucleotides: TGTGCCAGCAGCCAAGATGCCGGGCAGGGGGCAAGGTTCTCCTACGGGCAGTACTTC. It specifies CASSQDAGQGARFSYGQYF. This chain connects TRBV3-1 to TRBJ2-7, with 8 positions matching TRBD1. Germline CDR1 LGHDT, CDR2 YNNKEL (reference sequence). This CDR3 region has 19 residues.

The chain uses TRBV20-1 and TRBJ2-1; no definite D call. Germline CDR1 DFQATT, CDR2 SNEGSKA (reference sequence). Trimming cost V 0 bases and J 7 bases, with 16 bases left between them. The CDR3 contains 15 residues. CDR3 nucleotides: TGCAGTGCTAGAGATCTTACTCCCACCGTGAATGAGCAGTTCTTC. As protein: CSARDLTPTVNEQFF.

Many counts were recorded for this clonotype. The genes are TRBV7-9 and TRBJ1-1; D uncertain. The germline V gene has CDR1 SEHNR and CDR2 FQNEAQ (reference sequence). Trimming took off 1 base at V and 2 bases at J, with 11 bases between the two ends. This CDR3 has 15 amino acids. In DNA form, the CDR3 reads TGTGCCAGCAGCTTAGTGGTCGAGGTCAACACTGAAGCTTTCTTT. As protein: CASSLVVEVNTEAFF.

This clonotype was seen once. V is TRBV20-1 and J is TRBJ2-7; 8 bases are shared with TRBD1. Germline V lookup: CDR1 DFQATT, CDR2 SNEGSKA (reference sequence). The CDR3 is made up of 15 amino acids. V dropped 1 base and J dropped 1; count of bases not matched to a gene: 6. CDR3 nucleotides: TGCAGTGCTAGAGTCGGACAGGGTTTATCCTACGAGCAGTACTTC. This translates into CSARVGQGLSYEQYF.

This clonotype was counted ten times or more. Germline is not matched at one junction end, which may reflect a read error. The chain joins TRBV5-1 to TRBJ2-3; 7 nucleotides align to TRBD2. Germline V gene lookup returns CDR1 SGHRS and CDR2 YFSETQ. The CDR3 is 14 amino acids. The CDR3 loop is CASSLAGGTDTQYF. CDR3 sequence (DNA): TGTGCCAGCAGCTTAGCGGGTGGCACAGATACGCAGTATTTT.

Comment on this clonotype: A read error may explain this, as a much larger clone is one base away. This CDR3 is CASSCAAGGPYEQYF. CDR3 coding DNA: TGTGCCAGCAGTTGTGCGGCGGGAGGGCCCTACGAGCAGTACTTC. The J gene is TRBJ2-7, the V gene TRBV12-3 or TRBV12-4; 9 nucleotides agree with TRBD2. This CDR3 comprises 15 residues. J gave up 2 bases and V 4 bases, and 6 bases lay outside the gene matches.

Of note for this clonotype: Just one base apart from a much larger clone, this may be a read error. The chain employs TRBV20-1 and TRBJ2-1; D ambiguous. Trimming removed 0 bases at V and 3 bases at J, with 12 bases between. CDR1 and CDR2 from the germline V gene are DFQATT and SNEGSKA (reference sequence). The CDR3 runs to 15 residues. The CDR3 coding sequence is TGCAGTGCTAGAGATTACGAGCAGGACTACAATGAGCAGTTCTTC. Translating it yields CSARDYEQDYNEQFF.

The CDR3 spells CASSDFRSGNTGELFF. CDR3 nucleotides: TGTGCCAGCAGTGACTTCCGGAGCGGGAACACCGGGGAGCTGTTTTTT. This sequence joins TRBV25-1 and TRBJ2-2; a weak D match, TRBD2 (5 bases). The CDR3 loop spans 16 amino acids. Trimming took 3 bases from V and 1 from J, leaving 12 bases between them. Per the germline V gene, CDR1 is MGHDK and CDR2 is SYGVNS.

This clonotype was detected once. This sequence joins TRBV2 and TRBJ1-4; D not resolved. Trimming left V 8 bases short and J 8 bases short, with 12 bases between. The CDR3 runs 12 residues. The germline CDR1 and CDR2 sequences are SNHLY and FYNNEI. The DNA for the CDR3 is TGTGCCAGCGACGTTAAAGGGGAAAAACTGTTTTTT. Translated: CASDVKGEKLFF.

This clonotype was detected many times. The V gene is TRBV10-3, the J gene TRBJ1-2; D not certain. V was clipped by 0 bases and J by 5 bases, with 19 bases between them. Looked up from germline, CDR1 is ENHRY and CDR2 is SYGVKD. The CDR3 contains 17 residues. CDR3 sequence: CAISESLFLGLNYGYTF. The CDR3 bases are TGTGCCATCAGTGAGTCACTGTTTTTAGGACTTAATTATGGCTACACCTTC.

Details on this clonotype: The junction does not match germline at one end; this may be a read error. This chain uses TRBV29-1 with TRBJ2-5, with 9 bases that match TRBD2. This CDR3 spans 12 amino acids. Germline CDR1 SQVTM, CDR2 ANQGSEA. The CDR3 here is CSCLAGQETRYF. In DNA form, the CDR3 reads TGCAGCTGCCTAGCGGGGCAAGAGACCCGGTACTTC.